This T cell receptor (beta chain) was recovered during a study of cytomegalovirus exposure and HLA in healthy donors. Overall study findings and caveats: In a later analysis, DRB1 alleles had the most associated TCRs; HLA-C alleles the fewest. Later analysis suggested links between common viral pathogens and several top significant clusters. The authors judged a highly shared variant cluster likely a sequencing artifact.

The PCR ran on 60 Vbeta and 13 Jbeta primers. TCRdb's table, derived via immunoSEQ multiplex PCR, lists solely in-frame clones and lacks some. Among about 200,000 clones listed, 70% to 85% were seen once. Germline V gene lookup returns CDR1 SNHLY and CDR2 FYNNEI. The CDR3 extends over 14 amino acids. The ends lost 3 bases at V and 4 bases at J; junction bases unmatched: 6. This clone was observed a handful of times. Its antigen is unknown. The sequenced sample consisted of PBMCs. The receptor was isolated from a man in his forties or fifties in good health and CMV-seronegative. The chain recombines TRBV2 with TRBJ2-7; 7 bases agree with TRBD1. The CDR3 loop is CASSDYGTEYEQYF. The CDR3 bases are TGTGCCAGCAGTGACTACGGGACAGAATACGAGCAGTACTTC.